This TCR beta chain emerged from a study of CD8+ T cells in alopecia areata. Study conclusions and caveats: Relative to normal scalp, lesional scalp, especially alopecia totalis/universalis, showed higher clonality. Mice showed TCR sharing more clearly than patients did, possibly owing to HLA.

V was clipped by 5 bases and J by 7 bases; unmatched bases: 4. Germline loops: CDR1 SEHNR, CDR2 FQNEAQ (reference sequence). The length of the CDR3 is 14 residues. Peripheral blood and lesional scalp punch biopsies came from alopecia areata patients. Both CD4+ and CD8+ T cells were separated by sorting PBMCs. In the case of this clone: The antigen is undetermined.

The authors extracted RNA and reverse transcribed it into cDNA as the sequencing template. Clones were read by immunoSEQ multiplex PCR, and TCRdb kept only the in-frame ones, dropping some. The table shows some 82,000 clones, with 51% occurring only once. This TCR was sampled from a human donor with alopecia areata. The gene calls are TRBV7-9 and TRBJ2-1, with 11 bases aligning to TRBD1. Sequencing input: NKG2D-high CD8+ T cells sorted from blood. In DNA, the CDR3 is TGTGCCAGCAGCCCCGGACAGGGGGCGAATGAGCAGTTCTTC. Residues: CASSPGQGANEQFF.